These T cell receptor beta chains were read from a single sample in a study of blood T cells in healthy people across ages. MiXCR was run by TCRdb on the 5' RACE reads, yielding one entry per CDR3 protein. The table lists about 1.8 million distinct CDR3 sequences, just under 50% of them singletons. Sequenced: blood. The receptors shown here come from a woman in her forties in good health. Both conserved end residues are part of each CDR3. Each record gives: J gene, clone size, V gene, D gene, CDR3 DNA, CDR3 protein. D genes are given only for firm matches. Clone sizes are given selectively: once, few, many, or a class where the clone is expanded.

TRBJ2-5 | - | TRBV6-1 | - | TGTGCCAGCAGTGAATCAACAGCCAATGAGCAGTACTTC | CASSESTANEQYF
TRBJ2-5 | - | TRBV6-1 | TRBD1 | TGTGCCAGACTATACCGGCGGAACAGGGGCGTACAAGAGACCCAGTACTTC | CARLYRRNRGVQETQYF
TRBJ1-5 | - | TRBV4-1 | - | TGCGCCAGCAGCCAATCCACTGAACAGGGTTATGGTAGCAATCAGCCCCAGCATTTT | CASSQSTEQGYGSNQPQHF
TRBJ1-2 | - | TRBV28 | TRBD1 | TGTGCCAGCAGTCCGGACAGGAAAAACTATGGCTACACCTTC | CASSPDRKNYGYTF
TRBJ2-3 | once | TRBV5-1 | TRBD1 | TGCGCCAGCAGCCTTGCGCCGGGACAGGGTAACTTGGATACGCAGTATTTT | CASSLAPGQGNLDTQYF
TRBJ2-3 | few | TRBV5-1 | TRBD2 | TGCGCCAGCAGCTCGCTTCTAACTAGCGGGGGTATGACAGATACGCAGTATTTT | CASSSLLTSGGMTDTQYF
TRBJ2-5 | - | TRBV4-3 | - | TGCGCCAGCAGCCGTGGACTTATCCGGGAGACCCAGTACTTC | CASSRGLIRETQYF
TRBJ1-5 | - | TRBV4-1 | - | TGCGCCAGCAGCCCTGGAGTTAACTTAAATCAGCCCCAGCATTTT | CASSPGVNLNQPQHF
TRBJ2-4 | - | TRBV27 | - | TGTGCCAGCAGTTTAACGGCCAGATCGCTAGCCAAAAACATTCAGTACTTC | CASSLTARSLAKNIQYF
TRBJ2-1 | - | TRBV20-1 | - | TGCTCCTCGGCAGAATACAATGAGCAGTTCTTC | CSSAEYNEQFF
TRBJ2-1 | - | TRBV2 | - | TGTGCCAGCAGCAGGGGACGGAGCTACAATGAGCAGTTCTTC | CASSRGRSYNEQFF
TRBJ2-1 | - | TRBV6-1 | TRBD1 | TGTGCCAGCAGTGAGGCCCGCAGAGGGGGCACCTACAATGAGCAGTTCTTC | CASSEARRGGTYNEQFF
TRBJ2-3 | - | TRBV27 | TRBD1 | TGTGCCAGCAGCCCCGACAGGGCGGGCACAGATACGCAGTATTTT | CASSPDRAGTDTQYF
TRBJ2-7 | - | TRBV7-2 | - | TGTGCCAGCAGCCTCCGGCTGGACCACGAGCAGTACTTC | CASSLRLDHEQYF
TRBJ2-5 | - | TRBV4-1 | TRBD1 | TGCGCCAGCAGCCAAGAACACAGGGGAATGGAGACCCAGTACTTC | CASSQEHRGMETQYF
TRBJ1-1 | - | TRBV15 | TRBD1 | TGTGCCACCAGCAGAGGCCGTGGGACAGTGAACACTGAAGCTTTCTTT | CATSRGRGTVNTEAFF
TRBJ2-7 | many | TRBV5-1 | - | TGTGCCAGCAGCTTAGAGGGTGAGCAGTACTTC | CASSLEGEQYF
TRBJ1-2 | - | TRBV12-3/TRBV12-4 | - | TGTGCCAGCAGTTTGCAGGGGCTAATGGATGGCTACACCTTC | CASSLQGLMDGYTF
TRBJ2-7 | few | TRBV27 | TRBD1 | TGTGCCAGCAGTTTTTCCCCCCGGGGACAGCCCTACGAGCAGTACTTC | CASSFSPRGQPYEQYF
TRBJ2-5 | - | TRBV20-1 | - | TGCAGTGCCCTACGGGAGACCCAGTACTTC | CSALRETQYF
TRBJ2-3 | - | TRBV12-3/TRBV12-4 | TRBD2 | TGTGCCGGGAAGCGGGGGGGCACAGATACGCAGTATTTT | CAGKRGGTDTQYF
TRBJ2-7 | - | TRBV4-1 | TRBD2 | TGCGCCAGCAGCCAAGCAACCGGCAATAGCGGGGGAGCCGCCTACGAGCAGTACTTC | CASSQATGNSGGAAYEQYF
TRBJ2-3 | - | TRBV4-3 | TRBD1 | TGCGCCAGCAGCCAAGATAGGACAGGCAGGTTTGATACGCAGTATTTT | CASSQDRTGRFDTQYF
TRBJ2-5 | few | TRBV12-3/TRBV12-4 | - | TGTGCCAGCAGTTTATCACATCTGGAGACCCAGTACTTC | CASSLSHLETQYF
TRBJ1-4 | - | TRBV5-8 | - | TGTGCCAGCCGTCCCCACGGGGGGACTAATGAAAAACTGTTTTTT | CASRPHGGTNEKLFF
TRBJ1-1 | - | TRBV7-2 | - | TGTGCCAGCAGCCCCTCCCGGGCGGTGAACACTGAAGCTTTCTTT | CASSPSRAVNTEAFF
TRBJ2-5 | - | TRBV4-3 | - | TGCGCCAGCAGCCCCATCGGGGAAAGGGATGAGCGGTACTTC | CASSPIGERDERYF
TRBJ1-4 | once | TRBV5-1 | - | TGCGCCAGCAGGCGAACCGGGTCCCTTAATGAAAAACTGTTTTTT | CASRRTGSLNEKLFF
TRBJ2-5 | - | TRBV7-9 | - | TGTGCCAGCAGCTTAAGGCAGACTCCGACCCAGTACTTC | CASSLRQTPTQYF
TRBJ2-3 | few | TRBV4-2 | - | TGTGCCAGCAGCAATACAAGAAGCACAGATACGCAGTATTTT | CASSNTRSTDTQYF
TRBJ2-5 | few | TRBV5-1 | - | TGCGCCAGCAGACGCGACAACCTGGGCGAGACCCAGTACTTC | CASRRDNLGETQYF
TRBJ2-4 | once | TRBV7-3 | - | TGTGCCAGCAGCTTAAATGGCCACGACATTCAGTACTTC | CASSLNGHDIQYF
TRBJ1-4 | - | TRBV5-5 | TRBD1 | TGTGCCAGCAGCGTGGGGGACAGGGGTGAAAAACTGTTTTTT | CASSVGDRGEKLFF
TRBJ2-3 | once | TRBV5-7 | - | TGTGCCAGCGAAACGACGGTGGATACGCAGTATTTT | CASETTVDTQYF
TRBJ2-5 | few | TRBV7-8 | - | TGTGCCAGCAGCTTAATCGGGAGAATGGAGACCCAGTACTTC | CASSLIGRMETQYF
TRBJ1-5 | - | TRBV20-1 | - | TGCAGTGCTAGCGATCGACAGAACAATCAGCCCCAGCATTTT | CSASDRQNNQPQHF
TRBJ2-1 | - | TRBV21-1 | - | TGTGCCAGCAGCCTACAGGGGGCTGAGGAGACCCAGTTCTTC | CASSLQGAEETQFF
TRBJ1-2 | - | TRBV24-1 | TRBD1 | TGTGCCACCAGTGCCGTGGACAGGGGCATCTATGGCTACACCTTC | CATSAVDRGIYGYTF
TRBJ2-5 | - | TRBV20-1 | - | TGCAGTGCTAGTCGAAGGGTGGAGGAGACCCAGTACTTC | CSASRRVEETQYF
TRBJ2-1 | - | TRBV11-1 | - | TGTGCCAGCAGCTTAGAGGTGACCGGAAACAATGAGCAGTTCTTC | CASSLEVTGNNEQFF
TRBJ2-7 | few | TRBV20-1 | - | TGCAGTGCCCCCCCCGGGACGGCCCTCTACGAGCAGTACTTC | CSAPPGTALYEQYF
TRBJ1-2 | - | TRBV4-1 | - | TGCGCCAGCAGCCAAGACCAGAGAGGCTACACCTTC | CASSQDQRGYTF